This T cell receptor (beta chain) was obtained from a study of shared clonotypes between healthy human individuals. As for this clone: Its target is not known.

Naive CD8 populations comprised CD45RO-negative cells positively selected for CCR7, excluding terminally differentiated effector memory CD45RA+ cells. Sequenced by immunoSEQ multiplex PCR; TCRdb stores in-frame clones only, minus some. The profile shows about 2.2 million clones, just under 95% of them singletons. Study-wide results and limits: Non-shared clonotypes had lower generation probabilities than those shared by all four donors. The sharing of about 5% of naive CD4 clonotypes was seen across several donors.

This CDR3 is 13 amino acids long. V lost 3 bases, J lost 5 bases, and 10 bases lay in between. Looked up from germline, CDR1 is SGHAT and CDR2 is FQNNGV. The sample was naive CD8+ T cells from PBMCs. This sequence originates from a man between 18 and 35 years old in good health. Some clones in this sample may be carry-over from other donors' samples. The V and J genes are TRBV11-2 and TRBJ2-5; weak D call: TRBD2 (5 bases). This CDR3 is CASSLSGRETQYF. The DNA for the CDR3 is TGTGCCAGCAGCTTGAGCGGAAGGGAGACCCAGTACTTC. The whole variable domain, remainder taken from reference TRBV11-2 and TRBJ2-5, is EAGVAQSPRYKIIEKRQSVAFWCNPISGHATLYWYQQILGQGPKLLIQFQNNGVVDDSQLPKDRFSAERLKGVDSTLKIQPAKLEDSAVYLCASSLSGRETQYFGPGTRLLVL.